These 14 T cell receptor beta chains were sequenced from one sample in a study of blood T cells in healthy people across ages. Primed by a sample-barcoded 5' primer and a J-beta primer mix, a second PCR proceeded for about 7 to 11 cycles. TCRdb reprocessed the 5' RACE reads with MiXCR, giving one entry per CDR3 protein. The sample includes about 1,800,000 distinct CDR3 sequences, approximately 30% of them seen just once. Sequencing used blood. The receptors were gathered from a woman aged 25 to 45 in good health.

The chain has TRBV24-1 and TRBJ2-3; TRBD2 might be the D (5 bases). In germline, CDR1 is KGHDR, CDR2 SFDVKD. Trimming left V 9 bases short and J 6 bases short, with 18 bases between. There are 14 residues in the CDR3. The CDR3 spells CATAASWVGDTQYF. DNA for the CDR3: TGTGCCACCGCGGCTAGCTGGGTTGGGGATACGCAGTATTTT.

The V and J genes are TRBV7-2 and TRBJ2-1; 15 nucleotides agree with TRBD2. Germline CDR1 and CDR2: SGHTA and FQGNSA. Trimming took 5 bases from V and 7 from J; bases not matched to a gene: 6. The CDR3 consists of 16 residues. In DNA form, the CDR3 reads TGTGCCAGCAGCGACGGACTAGCGGGGGGGCGTAATGAGCAGTTCTTC. Protein product: CASSDGLAGGRNEQFF.

This clonotype occurred a few times. The chain couples TRBV12-3 or TRBV12-4 to TRBJ2-1; D tentatively fits TRBD1 or TRBD2 (7 bases each). The CDR3 totals 12 residues. Deletions cut 5 bases from V and 12 bases from J, with 14 bases between. CDR3 DNA: TGTGCCAGCAGTCCGGGCAGGGGGGGGCAGTTCTTC. As protein: CASSPGRGGQFF.

The rearrangement uses TRBV19 and TRBJ1-3; D is uncertain. CDR1 is LNHDA, CDR2 SQIVND, per germline (reference sequence). This CDR3 has 14 residues. V was cut by 11 bases and J by 0 bases, with 14 bases left in between. The CDR3 nucleotides are TGTGCCTCCTACGGACCGAGCTCTGGAAACACCATATATTTT. This encodes CASYGPSSGNTIYF.

This chain links TRBV6-1 with TRBJ2-1; 7 nucleotides match TRBD2. Trimming cost V 1 base and J 10 bases; bases outside gene matches: 4. Germline V gene sequence: CDR1 MNHNS, CDR2 SASEGT. This CDR3 has 13 residues. In DNA, the CDR3 is TGTGCCAGCAGTGAAGGGGGGGGAGGGGAGCAGTTCTTC. Protein product: CASSEGGGGEQFF.

This rearrangement joins TRBV12-5 to TRBJ1-5, with D unresolved. Per the germline V gene, CDR1 is LGHNT and CDR2 is FRNRAP. The V and J ends lost 6 bases and 0 bases respectively, with 18 bases between them. CDR3 length: 17 amino acids. This chain's CDR3 is CASGLPRNSHSNQPQHF. The CDR3 coding sequence is TGTGCTAGTGGCCTCCCCCGAAATTCACATAGCAATCAGCCCCAGCATTTT.

The J gene is TRBJ2-4, the V gene TRBV3-1, with a weak D call TRBD1 (6 bases). V dropped 2 bases and J dropped 13 bases, with 24 bases sitting between them. Germline assignment: CDR1 LGHDT and CDR2 YNNKEL (reference sequence). The CDR3 contains 16 residues. The CDR3 DNA follows: TGTGCCAGCAGCCAATACGAGGGCAGGGGATTCAATGAGCAGTACTTC. Encoded protein: CASSQYEGRGFNEQYF.

This clonotype was seen a handful of times. V usage is TRBV14 and J usage is TRBJ1-2; D unresolved. Germline CDR1 is SGHDN and CDR2 is FVKESK. The ends were cut back, 0 bases at V and 7 bases at J, with 15 bases in the middle. CDR3 size: 15 residues. CDR3 in DNA: TGTGCCAGCAGCCAAGATCAAGACTTGCGGGTTGGCTACACCTTC. This encodes CASSQDQDLRVGYTF. Based on the CDR3 plus reference TRBV14 and TRBJ1-2, the full variable domain is EAGVTQFPSHSVIEKGQTVTLRCDPISGHDNLYWYRRVMGKEIKFLLHFVKESKQDESGMPNNRFLAERTGGTYSTLKVQPAELEDSGVYFCASSQDQDLRVGYTFGSGTRLTVV.

This clonotype appeared a few times. This sequence joins TRBV10-3 and TRBJ1-1; perhaps TRBD1 as D (6 bases). The CDR3 sequence is 16 residues long. Per germline, CDR1 ENHRY and CDR2 SYGVKD. Deletions cut 0 bases from V and 1 base from J, with 12 bases between. CDR3 sequence reads: CAISESGGGGNTEAFF. For the CDR3, the DNA is TGTGCCATCAGTGAGTCAGGGGGTGGCGGGAACACTGAAGCTTTCTTT.

This chain connects TRBV28 to TRBJ2-3; D is undetermined. V dropped 6 bases and J dropped 7 bases, with 5 bases sitting between them. Germline CDR1 reads MDHEN; CDR2 reads SYDVKM. The CDR3 is 10 residues long. This chain's CDR3 is CASSGYTQYF. CDR3 DNA sequence: TGTGCCAGCAGCGGGTATACGCAGTATTTT.

As for this clonotype: One junction end disagrees with the germline gene, perhaps due to a read error. The chain combines TRBV5-5 with TRBJ2-1; TRBD2 matches at 10 bases. CDR3 size: 15 residues. Germline V gene sequence: CDR1 SGHKS, CDR2 YYEKEE (reference sequence). CDR3 loop: CASSSTSGSYNERFF. In DNA, the CDR3 is TGTGCCAGCAGCTCGACTAGCGGGTCTTACAATGAGCGGTTCTTC.

This clonotype was seen only a few times. The genes are TRBV29-1 and TRBJ1-5, with 7 positions matching TRBD1. This CDR3 spans 13 amino acids. The trim removed 6 bases at V and 7 bases at J, leaving 9 bases unmatched. Looked up from germline, CDR1 is SQVTM and CDR2 is ANQGSEA. The CDR3 loop is CSVVTGEGQPQHF. CDR3 sequence (DNA): TGCAGCGTGGTTACAGGGGAAGGGCAGCCCCAGCATTTT. Filled out from reference TRBV29-1 and TRBJ1-5, the complete variable domain reads SAVISQKPSRDICQRGTSLTIQCQVDSQVTMMFWYRQQPGQSLTLIATANQGSEATYESGFVIDKFPISRPNLTFSTLTVSNMSPEDSSIYLCSVVTGEGQPQHFGDGTRLSIL.

CDR3 in DNA: TGTGCCACCAGCAGCCGGAAGGAGGGGGCGAGTGAAAAACTGTTTTTT. This codes for CATSSRKEGASEKLFF. The chain links TRBV15 to TRBJ1-4; TRBD1 aligns across 7 bases. V trimming: 3 bases; J trimming: 7 bases; junction bases outside the gene matches: 11. This CDR3 is built from 16 residues. Germline CDR1 reads LNHNV; CDR2 reads YYDKDF (reference sequence).

This clonotype has ten or more counts. The chain employs TRBV12-5 and TRBJ1-4; no clear D. The germline gives CDR1 LGHNT, CDR2 FRNRAP. V lost 5 bases and J 3 bases, leaving 16 bases between the germline ends. The CDR3 totals 16 residues. As DNA, the CDR3 is TGTGCTAGTGGTAGTCCTCTCCTCTCAGCTAATGAAAAACTGTTTTTT. Protein: CASGSPLLSANEKLFF.